The 11 T cell receptor beta chains presented below share a single source sample, sequenced in a study of cytomegalovirus exposure and HLA in healthy donors. Primers: 60 Vbeta forward and 13 Jbeta reverse. Clones were sequenced by immunoSEQ multiplex PCR, and TCRdb holds only the in-frame ones, with some missing. Seen here are fewer than 250,000 clones, 83% observed once, and the top ten hold about 1.4%. The source material was PBMCs. These receptors originate from a girl aged 10-17 years in good health and CMV-seronegative.

This rearrangement joins TRBV19 to TRBJ1-2; a weak D match, TRBD1 (6 bases). Trimming pared 9 bases from V and 7 bases from J, leaving 18 bases between. The CDR3 runs 13 residues. Germline CDR1 is LNHDA and CDR2 is SQIVND (reference sequence). The CDR3 is CASEIQGWRGYTF. The CDR3 nucleotides are TGTGCCAGCGAAATACAGGGTTGGCGTGGCTACACCTTC.

The chain has TRBV28 and TRBJ2-1, with D perhaps TRBD2 (5 bases). This CDR3 comprises 14 residues. The V gene lost 7 bases and the J gene lost 7 bases, with 17 bases spanning the gap. The V gene's germline CDR1 is MDHEN and CDR2 SYDVKM. CDR3 nucleotide sequence: TGTGCCAGCATCGGGATCGGAATGTATAATGAGCAGTTCTTC. Translating gives CASIGIGMYNEQFF.

The chain recombines TRBV6-1 with TRBJ2-1; 8 bases are shared with TRBD1. CDR1 and CDR2 from the germline V gene are MNHNS and SASEGT. Trimming removed 4 bases from V and 6 bases from J; junction bases left unmatched: 8. This CDR3 spans 15 amino acids. CDR3 nucleotides: TGTGCCAGCAGTGGGCAGGGGGCCGTCATCAATGAGCAGTTCTTC. It encodes CASSGQGAVINEQFF.

The rearrangement joins TRBV4-3 to TRBJ2-5; tentatively, D is TRBD1 (6 bases). The J call may be in error: the DNA end matches TRBJ2-7 better. Germline loops: CDR1 LGHNA, CDR2 YSLEER. CDR3 length: 16 amino acids. Written as DNA, the CDR3 is TGCGCCAGCAGCCAAGCGGCTCAGGGGTTTGCCTACGAGCAGTACTTC. Translating gives CASSQAAQGFAYEQYF.

The J gene is TRBJ1-1, the V gene TRBV6-6, with a possible D match to TRBD1 (6 bases). CDR1 is MNHNY, CDR2 SVGAGI, per germline (reference sequence). The CDR3 runs 14 residues. Trimming cost V 0 bases and J 2 bases, with 7 bases left between them. The CDR3 bases are TGTGCCAGCAGTTACTCCAGGGGCAACACTGAAGCTTTCTTT. Its translation: CASSYSRGNTEAFF.

A few counts support this clone. The chain is built from TRBV2 and TRBJ1-2; 9 bases map to TRBD1. This CDR3 is 12 amino acids long. With 7 bases clipped from V and 6 bases from J, the junction kept 3 bases outside the gene matches. Germline V CDR1 and CDR2: SNHLY, FYNNEI. Here the CDR3 reads CASKRTGDGYTF. The DNA of the CDR3 is TGTGCCAGCAAAAGGACAGGGGATGGCTACACCTTC.

This clone was seen a few times. J is TRBJ2-1 and V is TRBV4-1; possibly TRBD1 for D (5 bases). Looked up from germline, CDR1 is MGHRA and CDR2 is YSYEKL. V was trimmed by 0 bases and J by 11 bases, leaving 14 bases between them. This CDR3 is built from 14 residues. This chain's CDR3 is CASSQDYGRAKQFF. The CDR3 nucleotides are TGCGCCAGCAGCCAAGATTATGGCAGGGCTAAGCAGTTCTTC.

The chain joins TRBV7-2 to TRBJ2-2, with 7 bases matching TRBD1. Germline trimming cut 1 base from V and 4 bases from J; bases unmatched to any gene: 3. Germline CDR1 reads SGHTA; CDR2 reads FQGNSA. The CDR3 has 15 residues. The chain's CDR3 is CASSLVRGSTGELFF. The CDR3 DNA reads as TGTGCCAGCAGCTTAGTCAGGGGGAGCACCGGGGAGCTGTTTTTT.

The chain couples TRBV19 to TRBJ1-4, with 7 bases identical to TRBD1. Germline V gene sequence: CDR1 LNHDA, CDR2 SQIVND (reference sequence). The V gene end was trimmed by 7 bases and the J gene end by 6 bases; junction bases not matched to a gene: 8. This CDR3 spans 14 amino acids. The CDR3 sequence: CASKMGQLDEKLFF. In DNA form, the CDR3 reads TGTGCCAGTAAAATGGGACAGCTCGATGAAAAACTGTTTTTT.

This clone has just one count. Germline is not matched at one junction end, which may reflect a read error. The chain is built from TRBV29-1 and TRBJ2-6; weak D call: TRBD2 (6 bases). Germline loops: CDR1 SQVTM, CDR2 ANQGSEA. The CDR3 consists of 15 residues. The CDR3 bases are TGCAGCGTCGAAGATGGGGGAGGAGGGGCCAACGTCCTGACTTTC. Protein sequence: CSVEDGGGGANVLTF.

The gene calls are TRBV5-1 and TRBJ2-3; 10 nucleotides align to TRBD2. After removal of 6 bases from V and 2 bases from J, the junction contained 9 bases not matched to a gene. The CDR3 is made up of 16 amino acids. The germline CDR1 and CDR2 sequences are SGHRS and YFSETQ. The CDR3, as DNA: TGCGCCAGCATGCCGGGACTAGCGCCATTCACAGATACGCAGTATTTT. Its translation: CASMPGLAPFTDTQYF.